This T cell receptor (beta chain) came from a study of blood T cell repertoires in COVID-19. Trimming took 4 bases from V and 7 from J, leaving 14 bases between them. This CDR3 is 15 amino acids long. Germline lookup yields CDR1 SGHDN and CDR2 FVKESK. Authors' methods: Using reference gene primer amplification, nucleated cell counts were estimated. The assay was immunoSEQ multiplex PCR, and TCRdb's table has in-frame clones only and misses some. Clone size and V and J calls were adopted from that table, with D and trimming inferred from the DNA. Of 300,000 to 450,000 clones in the sample, about 89% were seen once.

This clonotype was sampled from a woman in her twenties or thirties with COVID-19, enrolled during active disease. The chain joins TRBV14 to TRBJ1-6, with D unresolved. Sequencing was done on a sample of peripheral blood. CDR3 bases: TGTGCCAGCAGCCCATGGGCAGGTCAAAATTCACCCCTCCACTTT. This translates into CASSPWAGQNSPLHF.